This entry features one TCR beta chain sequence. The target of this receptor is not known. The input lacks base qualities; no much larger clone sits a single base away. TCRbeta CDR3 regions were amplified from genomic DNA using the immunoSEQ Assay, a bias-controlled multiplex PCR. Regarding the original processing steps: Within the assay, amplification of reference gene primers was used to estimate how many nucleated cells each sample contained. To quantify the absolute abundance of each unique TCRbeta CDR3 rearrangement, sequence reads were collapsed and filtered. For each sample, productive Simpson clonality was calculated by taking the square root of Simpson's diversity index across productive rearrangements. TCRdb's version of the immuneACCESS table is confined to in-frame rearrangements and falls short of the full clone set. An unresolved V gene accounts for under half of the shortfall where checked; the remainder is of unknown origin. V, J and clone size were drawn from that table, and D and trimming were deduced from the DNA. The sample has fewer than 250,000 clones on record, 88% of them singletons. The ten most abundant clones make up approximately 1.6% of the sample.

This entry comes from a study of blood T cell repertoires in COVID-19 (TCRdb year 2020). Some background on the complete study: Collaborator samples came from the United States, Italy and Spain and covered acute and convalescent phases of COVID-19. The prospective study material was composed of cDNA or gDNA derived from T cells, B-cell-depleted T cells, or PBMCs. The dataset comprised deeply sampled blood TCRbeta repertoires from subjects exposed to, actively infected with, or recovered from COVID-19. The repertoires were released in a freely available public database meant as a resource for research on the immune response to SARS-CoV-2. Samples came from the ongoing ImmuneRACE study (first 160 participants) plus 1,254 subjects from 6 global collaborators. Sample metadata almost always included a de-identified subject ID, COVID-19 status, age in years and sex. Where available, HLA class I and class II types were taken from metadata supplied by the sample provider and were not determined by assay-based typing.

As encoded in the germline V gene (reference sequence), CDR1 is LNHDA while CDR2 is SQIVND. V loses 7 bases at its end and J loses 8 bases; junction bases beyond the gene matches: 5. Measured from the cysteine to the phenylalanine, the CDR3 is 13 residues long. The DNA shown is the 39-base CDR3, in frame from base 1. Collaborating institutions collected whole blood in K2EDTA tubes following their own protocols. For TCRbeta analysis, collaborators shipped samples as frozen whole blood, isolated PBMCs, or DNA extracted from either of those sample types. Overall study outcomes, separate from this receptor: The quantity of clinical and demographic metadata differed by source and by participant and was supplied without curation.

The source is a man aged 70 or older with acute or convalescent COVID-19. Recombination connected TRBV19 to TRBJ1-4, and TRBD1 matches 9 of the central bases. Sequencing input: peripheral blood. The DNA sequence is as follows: TGTGCCAGTATGGGACAGGGAAAGGAAAAACTGTTTTTT. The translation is CASMGQGKEKLFF.